This record looks at one T cell receptor beta chain sequence and its context. Its antigen is unknown. No base quality values were provided; no much bigger clone lies one nucleotide off. Hyperthyroidism patients were newly diagnosed, with disease duration under 2 months, and aged 18 to 65 years. Patients with other autoimmune diseases, uncontrolled infections, pregnancy or lactation were excluded. Clinical symptoms, serum thyroxine, TRAb, thyroid ultrasound and orbital computed tomography formed the basis of the diagnosis. Total RNA was extracted with Trizol reagent and quality-checked on an Agilent 2100 Bioanalyzer. From the cysteine through the phenylalanine, the CDR3 covers 14 amino acids. Only CDR3 DNA remains: 42 bases, in frame from the first base. The germline V gene yields SGHTA for CDR1 and FQGNSA for CDR2. V gives up 1 base and J gives up 3 bases, and the segment between their germline ends measures 9 bases.

These data belong to a study of Graves' ophthalmopathy and Graves' hyperthyroidism (dated by TCRdb to between 2017 and 2018). For context, the study as a whole: A patient counted as having stable hyperthyroidism if there was no progression to ophthalmopathy within 18 months of follow-up. An independent validation cohort was composed of some 19 hyperthyroidism patients and around 15 patients who later progressed from hyperthyroidism to ophthalmopathy. Once sampling was done, hyperthyroidism patients were given methimazole at a starting dose of 30 mg daily, while ophthalmopathy patients were given high-dose intravenous methylprednisolone. A discovery set of 90 to 100 patients (43 ophthalmopathy, about 58 stable hyperthyroidism) was enrolled to explore V-J signatures distinguishing ophthalmopathy from hyperthyroidism. The study used TCR beta repertoire signatures to distinguish Graves' ophthalmopathy from Graves' hyperthyroidism and to predict progression to ophthalmopathy. In total, 135 blood samples were TCR-sequenced: fewer than 50 ophthalmopathy, approximately 75 hyperthyroidism and around 17 hyperthyroidism-to-ophthalmopathy patients. In roughly 6 hyperthyroidism patients, the T-cell repertoire of thyroid tissue was compared with the T-cell repertoire of blood.

For repertoire sequencing, the TCR beta CDR3 regions were amplified from RNA transcripts. A first-round RT-PCR used HTBI primers with the Qiagen OneStep RT-PCR kit, followed by a second-round multiplex PCR, size selection and purification. Libraries were sequenced paired-end with 100 bp reads on an Illumina HiSeq2000. The original methods were these. SOAPnuke was used for read processing, and reads with adapters, uncalled bases, a mean Phred below 15, or no exact constant-primer or identifier match were discarded. High-quality paired reads were merged with COPE v1.2.5. Each unique nucleotide sequence was defined as a clonotype, and clonotypes were aligned to IMGT TRB V, D and J references with MiTCR v1.1. The analysis was limited to V-J combinations with a frequency above 0.0001, which together covered roughly 99% of the repertoires. A TCR clonal expansion and chaos score per V-J combination was defined as the ratio of F50 clonal expansion to chaos observed in the TCRdist matrix. Welch's t-statistics and random forest were used to reduce features to more than ten V-J combinations, which were fed into a naive Bayes classifier. The Morisita-Horn index was used to measure how similar the thyroid and blood repertoires were. TCRdb reran the public reads through fastp at Q25 and MiXCR, keeping productive beta chains. All rows with the same CDR3 protein become a single entry with the most common DNA and genes. TCRdb, not the original authors, processed these V and J calls. This sample is represented by some 1.1 million distinct CDR3 sequences; less than 45% of them were singletons. The ten largest make up 11% of the sample.

Summary of the overall study and its limitations: No statistical method was used to predetermine the sample size, and group allocation was not hidden from the investigators. Most expanded thyroid clonotypes with frequency above 0.001 were also detected in blood, suggesting blood repertoires may reflect the thyroid immune response. In validation, the model predicted ophthalmopathy progression with about 71% sensitivity and roughly 72% specificity; some twelve predicted patients were CT-confirmed with GO in a median of about 6.2 months. Ophthalmopathy was separated from stable hyperthyroidism by the 13-signature model with about 90% sensitivity and 81.08% specificity in cross-validation and with 80%/75% in the test set.

The source is an adult man with Graves' hyperthyroidism. The sequencing input was peripheral blood or thyroid tissue (not recorded which). Here the chain combines TRBV7-2 and TRBJ1-1; a tentative D call is TRBD1 (5 bases match). The CDR3 protein: CASSLVMGDTEAFF. The sequence in DNA is TGTGCCAGCAGCTTAGTAATGGGGGACACTGAAGCTTTCTTT.